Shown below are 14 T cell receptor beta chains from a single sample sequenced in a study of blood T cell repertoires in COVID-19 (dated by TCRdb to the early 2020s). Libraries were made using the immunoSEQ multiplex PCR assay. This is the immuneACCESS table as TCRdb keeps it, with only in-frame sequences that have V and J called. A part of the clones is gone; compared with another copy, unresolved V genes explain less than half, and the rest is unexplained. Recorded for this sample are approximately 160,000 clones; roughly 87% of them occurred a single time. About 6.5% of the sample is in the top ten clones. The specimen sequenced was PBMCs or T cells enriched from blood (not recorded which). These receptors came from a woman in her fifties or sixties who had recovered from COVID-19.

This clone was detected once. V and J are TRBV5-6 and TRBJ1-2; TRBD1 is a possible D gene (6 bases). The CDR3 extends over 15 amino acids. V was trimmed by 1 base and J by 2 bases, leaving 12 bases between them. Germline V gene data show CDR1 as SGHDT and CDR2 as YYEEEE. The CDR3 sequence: CASSLSDRPNYGYTF. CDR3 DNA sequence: TGTGCCAGCAGCTTGTCTGACAGGCCGAACTATGGCTACACCTTC.

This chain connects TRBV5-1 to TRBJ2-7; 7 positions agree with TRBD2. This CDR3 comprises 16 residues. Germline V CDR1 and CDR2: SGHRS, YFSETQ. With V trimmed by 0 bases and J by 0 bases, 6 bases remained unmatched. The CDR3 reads CASSLVGGTSSYEQYF. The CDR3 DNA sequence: TGCGCCAGCAGCTTGGTCGGGGGGACCTCCTCCTACGAGCAGTACTTC.

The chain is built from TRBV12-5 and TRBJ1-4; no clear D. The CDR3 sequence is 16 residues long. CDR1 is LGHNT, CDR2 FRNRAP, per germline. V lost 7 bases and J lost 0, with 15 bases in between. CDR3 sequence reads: CASAPLADSTNEKLFF. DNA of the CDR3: TGTGCTAGTGCCCCCCTGGCCGATTCAACTAATGAAAAACTGTTTTTT.

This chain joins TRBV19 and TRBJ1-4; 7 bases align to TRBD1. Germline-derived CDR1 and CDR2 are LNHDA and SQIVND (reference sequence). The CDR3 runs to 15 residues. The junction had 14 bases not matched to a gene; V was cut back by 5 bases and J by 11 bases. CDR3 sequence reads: CASSVGGTVPNKLFF. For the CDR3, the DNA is TGTGCCAGTAGTGTTGGGGGGACAGTTCCTAACAAACTGTTTTTT.

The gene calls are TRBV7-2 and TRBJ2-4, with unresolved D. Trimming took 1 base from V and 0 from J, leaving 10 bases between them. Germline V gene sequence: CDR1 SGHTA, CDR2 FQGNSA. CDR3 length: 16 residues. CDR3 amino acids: CASSLGTRIAKNIQYF. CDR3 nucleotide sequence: TGTGCCAGCAGCTTAGGAACGCGGATAGCCAAAAACATTCAGTACTTC.

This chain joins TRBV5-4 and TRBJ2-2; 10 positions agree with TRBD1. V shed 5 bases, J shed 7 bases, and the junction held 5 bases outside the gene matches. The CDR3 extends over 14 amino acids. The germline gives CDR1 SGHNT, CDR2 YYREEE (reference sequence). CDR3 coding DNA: TGTGCCAGCAGTCGACAGGGGGCTAACGGGGAGCTGTTTTTT. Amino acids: CASSRQGANGELFF.

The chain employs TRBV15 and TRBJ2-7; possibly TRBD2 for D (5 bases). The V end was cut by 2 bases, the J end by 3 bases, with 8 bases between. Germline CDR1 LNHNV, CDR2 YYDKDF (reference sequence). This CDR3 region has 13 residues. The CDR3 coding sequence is TGTGCCACCAGCAGACGGGATCTCTACGAGCAGTACTTC. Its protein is CATSRRDLYEQYF.

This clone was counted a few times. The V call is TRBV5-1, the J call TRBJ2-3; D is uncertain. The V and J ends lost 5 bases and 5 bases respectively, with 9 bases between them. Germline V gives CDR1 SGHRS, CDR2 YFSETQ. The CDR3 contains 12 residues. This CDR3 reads CASSLSGDTQYF. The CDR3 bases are TGCGCCAGCAGTCTCTCAGGAGATACGCAGTATTTT.

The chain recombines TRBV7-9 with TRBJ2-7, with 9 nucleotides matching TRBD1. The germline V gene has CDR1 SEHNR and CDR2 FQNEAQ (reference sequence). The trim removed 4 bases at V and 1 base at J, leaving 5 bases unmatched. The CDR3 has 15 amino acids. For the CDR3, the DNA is TGTGCCAGCAGCTCCCTACAGGGGGCGTCCTACGAGCAGTACTTC. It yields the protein CASSSLQGASYEQYF.

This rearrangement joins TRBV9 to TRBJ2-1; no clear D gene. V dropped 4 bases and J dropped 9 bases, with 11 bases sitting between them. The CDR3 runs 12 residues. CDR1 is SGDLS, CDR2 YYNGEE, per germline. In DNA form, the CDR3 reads TGTGCCAGCAGCCCTTCCTTACTTGAGCAGTTCTTC. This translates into CASSPSLLEQFF.

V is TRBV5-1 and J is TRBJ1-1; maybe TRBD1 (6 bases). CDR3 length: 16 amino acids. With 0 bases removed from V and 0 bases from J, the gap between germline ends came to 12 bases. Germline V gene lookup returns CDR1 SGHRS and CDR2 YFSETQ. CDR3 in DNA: TGCGCCAGCAGCTTGGTCAGGGGACGGATGAACACTGAAGCTTTCTTT. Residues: CASSLVRGRMNTEAFF.

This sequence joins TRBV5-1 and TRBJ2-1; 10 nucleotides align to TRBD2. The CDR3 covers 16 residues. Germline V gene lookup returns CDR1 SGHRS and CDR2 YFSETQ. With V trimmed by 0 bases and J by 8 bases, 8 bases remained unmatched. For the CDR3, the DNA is TGCGCCAGCAGCTTGGCCCTAGCGGGAGTTATAGATGAGCAGTTCTTC. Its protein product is CASSLALAGVIDEQFF.

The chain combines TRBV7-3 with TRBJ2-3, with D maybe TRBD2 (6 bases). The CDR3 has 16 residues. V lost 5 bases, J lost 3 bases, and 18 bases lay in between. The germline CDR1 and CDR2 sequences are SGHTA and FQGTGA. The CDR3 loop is CASSPRKASETDTQYF. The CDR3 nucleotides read TGTGCCAGCAGCCCCCGAAAGGCTAGCGAAACAGATACGCAGTATTTT.

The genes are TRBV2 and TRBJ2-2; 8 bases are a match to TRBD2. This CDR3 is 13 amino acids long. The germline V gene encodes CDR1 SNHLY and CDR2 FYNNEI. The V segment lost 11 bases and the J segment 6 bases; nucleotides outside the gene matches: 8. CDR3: CAGQREQAGELFF. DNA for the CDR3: TGTGCCGGACAGCGGGAGCAAGCCGGGGAGCTGTTTTTT.